These 31 T cell receptor beta chains came from one sample sequenced in a study of immune heterogeneity within non-small cell lung tumors. The TCR beta CDR3 region underwent multiplex PCR amplification with 32 V and 13 J primers. MiXCR, applied by TCRdb to the multiplex PCR reads, yields one record per CDR3 protein. The data hold roughly 14,000 distinct CDR3 sequences, with 28% observed a single time. Bulk tumor genomic DNA, roughly 600 ng per sample, was used as template. Surgical sampling yielded several biopsies per primary tumor (spaced far apart). Patients with untreated, newly diagnosed non-small cell lung cancer underwent curative surgery. Sequenced: lung tumor tissue. The receptors stem from a man aged 40-55 years with non-small cell lung cancer.

This clonotype was found many times. The chain carries TRBV19 and TRBJ2-3; D is perhaps TRBD2 (6 bases). Germline assignment: CDR1 LNHDA and CDR2 SQIVND (reference sequence). The CDR3 loop spans 14 amino acids. The V end was cut by 6 bases, the J end by 5 bases, with 15 bases between. In DNA form, the CDR3 reads TGTGCCAGTAGGCCAGGGAGGACGGTAGATACGCAGTATTTT. Residues: CASRPGRTVDTQYF.

CDR3 DNA sequence: TGTGCCAGCGGGGGCCGGGCGGGGAACACTGAAGCTTTCTTT. Amino acids: CASGGRAGNTEAFF. The V and J genes are TRBV11-2 and TRBJ1-1; maybe TRBD1 (6 bases). Looked up from germline, CDR1 is SGHAT and CDR2 is FQNNGV. This CDR3 region has 14 residues. The V and J ends lost 8 bases and 1 base respectively, with 14 bases between them. The entire variable domain, with the rest obtained from reference TRBV11-2 and TRBJ1-1, is as follows: EAGVAQSPRYKIIEKRQSVAFWCNPISGHATLYWYQQILGQGPKLLIQFQNNGVVDDSQLPKDRFSAERLKGVDSTLKIQPAKLEDSAVYLCASGGRAGNTEAFFGQGTRLTVV.

Note on this clonotype: A read error may be the cause here, since a much bigger clone is one base away. The chain couples TRBV6-2 or TRBV6-3 to TRBJ1-2; D ambiguous. V lost 5 bases and J lost 4, with 23 bases in between. The CDR3 contains 17 residues. Germline-derived CDR1 and CDR2 are MNHEY and SVGEGT. The DNA of the CDR3 is TGTGCCAGCAGTGCGGAAGTGACTTTTAGTTCGGGCTATGGCTACACCTTC. Translation gives CASSAEVTFSSGYGYTF.

This clonotype was counted at least ten times. The rearrangement uses TRBV18 and TRBJ1-1, with D uncertain. The CDR3 sequence is 11 residues long. V shed 8 bases and J shed 7 bases, with 11 bases lying between them. From germline, CDR1 is KGHSH and CDR2 LQKENI. DNA of the CDR3: TGTGCCAGCACCGAGACGCATGAAGCTTTCTTT. This gives the protein CASTETHEAFF.

This clonotype is labeled as medium-sized. The rearrangement uses TRBV30 and TRBJ1-1; possibly TRBD1 for D (5 bases). This CDR3 has 13 residues. Trimming pared 2 bases from V and 1 base from J, leaving 8 bases between. The germline gives CDR1 GTSNPN, CDR2 SVGIG (reference sequence). CDR3 DNA sequence: TGTGCCTGGAGTAAACAGGAGAACACTGAAGCTTTCTTT. Protein sequence: CAWSKQENTEAFF.

This clonotype was counted at least ten times. The chain combines TRBV3-1 with TRBJ2-1; TRBD1 aligns across 8 bases. Trimming removed 8 bases from V and 8 bases from J; junction bases left unmatched: 8. CDR1 is LGHDT, CDR2 YNNKEL, per germline (reference sequence). This CDR3 is built from 13 residues. The CDR3 here is CASSLAGGDEQFF. Here the CDR3 DNA reads TGTGCCAGCTCCCTCGCAGGGGGCGATGAGCAGTTCTTC.

By sample fraction, this clonotype is medium-sized. The V and J genes are TRBV5-1 and TRBJ2-3, with TRBD2 matching 8 bases. There are 14 residues in the CDR3. Germline CDR1 and CDR2: SGHRS and YFSETQ. V gave up 0 bases and J gave up 5 bases; unmatched junction bases: 2. The CDR3 protein is CASSLGGTRDTQYF. DNA of the CDR3: TGCGCCAGCAGCTTGGGAGGGACTAGAGATACGCAGTATTTT. Variable domain in full (rest from reference TRBV5-1 and TRBJ2-3): KAGVTQTPRYLIKTRGQQVTLSCSPISGHRSVSWYQQTPGQGLQFLFEYFSETQRNKGNFPGRFSGRQFSNSRSEMNVSTLELGDSALYLCASSLGGTRDTQYFGPGTRLTVL.

The rearrangement uses TRBV20-1 and TRBJ2-4, with D perhaps matching TRBD1 (6 bases). Germline V gene lookup returns CDR1 DFQATT and CDR2 SNEGSKA (reference sequence). This CDR3 has 14 residues. With 5 bases removed from V and 0 bases from J, the gap between germline ends came to 11 bases. CDR3 residues: CSAEPGQAKNIQYF. CDR3 DNA sequence: TGCAGTGCTGAACCGGGACAAGCCAAAAACATTCAGTACTTC.

This clonotype was picked up many times. This sequence joins TRBV20-1 and TRBJ2-1, with 11 nucleotides matching TRBD2. The CDR3 is 13 residues long. V was clipped by 3 bases and J by 7 bases; unmatched bases: 2. Germline V CDR1 and CDR2: DFQATT, SNEGSKA (reference sequence). The CDR3 DNA reads TGCAGTGCTAGGGGACTAGCGGTTAATGAGCAGTTCTTC. Translating it yields CSARGLAVNEQFF.

The chain is built from TRBV18 and TRBJ2-6; D gene uncertain. Germline CDR1 reads KGHSH; CDR2 reads LQKENI. V was trimmed by 2 bases and J by 4 bases, leaving 12 bases between them. This CDR3 is 16 amino acids long. The CDR3 DNA is TGTGCCAGCTCACCAACTGGGCCATCGGGGGCCAACGTCCTGACTTTC. Its translation: CASSPTGPSGANVLTF.

The rearrangement links TRBV20-1 to TRBJ2-1; TRBD2 matches 9 bases. The germline CDR1 and CDR2 sequences are DFQATT and SNEGSKA (reference sequence). The CDR3 runs to 16 residues. V dropped 5 bases and J dropped 3; count of bases not matched to a gene: 11. CDR3 sequence (DNA): TGCAGTGCTGGGGGGGCGGGGGGGACTGACTACAATGAGCAGTTCTTC. Translation: CSAGGAGGTDYNEQFF.

In this sample, this clonotype turned up many times. This chain uses TRBV6-2 or TRBV6-3 with TRBJ1-1; weak D call: TRBD1 (5 bases). The CDR3 has 12 amino acids. The V and J ends lost 7 bases and 8 bases respectively, with 14 bases between them. Germline V lookup: CDR1 MNHEY, CDR2 SVGEGT. This CDR3 is CASNHRLGEAFF. Written as DNA, the CDR3 is TGTGCCAGCAACCACAGGTTGGGGGAAGCTTTCTTT.

The rearrangement uses TRBV7-6 and TRBJ2-2; either TRBD1 or TRBD2 may fit D (5 bases each). Germline V lookup: CDR1 SGHVS, CDR2 FNYEAQ. V was pared by 1 base and J by 0 bases, with 12 bases between. This CDR3 comprises 17 residues. The CDR3 reads CASSLVVGTANTGELFF. The CDR3 bases are TGTGCCAGCAGCTTAGTAGTCGGGACGGCGAACACCGGGGAGCTGTTTTTT.

This clonotype was counted many times. V is TRBV7-8 and J is TRBJ1-1, with D maybe TRBD1 (6 bases). The CDR3 length is 13 residues. Germline V gives CDR1 SGHVS, CDR2 FQNEAQ. Deletions cut 1 base from V and 11 bases from J, with 14 bases between. CDR3: CASSLGYRVVAFF. CDR3 nucleotide sequence: TGTGCCAGCAGCTTAGGCTACAGGGTTGTTGCTTTCTTT.

This clonotype was picked up a small number of times. The chain carries TRBV9 and TRBJ2-1; 8 positions agree with TRBD2. The CDR3 length is 15 residues. Germline-derived CDR1 and CDR2 are SGDLS and YYNGEE. V gave up 0 bases and J gave up 4 bases; unmatched junction bases: 3. DNA for the CDR3: TGTGCCAGCAGCGTAGCGGGAGGGCTTTACAATGAGCAGTTCTTC. Translating gives CASSVAGGLYNEQFF.

This clonotype occurred once. One junction end disagrees with the germline gene, perhaps due to a read error. The chain combines TRBV5-4 with TRBJ2-2; 7 nucleotides align to TRBD1. CDR1 is SGHNT, CDR2 YYREEE, per germline (reference sequence). The CDR3 consists of 15 residues. The CDR3 region is CASSSPGQNTGELLF. The CDR3 DNA reads TGTGCCAGCAGCTCCCCGGGACAGAACACCGGGGAGCTGCTTTTT.

Remarks on this clonotype: Just one base apart from a much larger clone, this may be a read error. The chain couples TRBV28 to TRBJ1-1; 9 bases are a match to TRBD1. After removal of 6 bases from V and 4 bases from J, the junction contained 9 bases not matched to a gene. CDR3 length: 15 amino acids. Per germline, CDR1 MDHEN and CDR2 SYDVKM. CDR3 sequence reads: CASRLRQGVSTEAFF. In DNA form, the CDR3 reads TGTGCCAGCAGGTTAAGACAGGGGGTGAGCACTGAAGCTTTCTTT. The variable domain in full, with the rest retrieved from reference TRBV28 and TRBJ1-1, is DVKVTQSSRYLVKRTGEKVFLECVQDMDHENMFWYRQDPGLGLRLIYFSYDVKMKEKGDIPEGYSVSREKKERFSLILESASTNQTSMYLCASRLRQGVSTEAFFGQGTRLTVV.

On this clonotype: With a much larger clone just one base away, this may be a read error. The chain links TRBV7-6 to TRBJ2-1; D could derive from TRBD1 or TRBD2 (5 bases each). Looked up from germline, CDR1 is SGHVS and CDR2 is FNYEAQ. Trimming cost V 10 bases and J 6 bases, with 22 bases left between them. CDR3 size: 15 residues. The CDR3 nucleotides are TGTGCCACCAGTCACCGGGACCACCGGGCCAATGAGCAGTTCTTC. Encoded protein: CATSHRDHRANEQFF.

This chain joins TRBV9 and TRBJ2-3; D possibly corresponds to TRBD2 (6 bases). The CDR3 sequence is 16 residues long. CDR1 is SGDLS, CDR2 YYNGEE, per germline. The V and J ends lost 0 bases and 0 bases respectively, with 11 bases between them. CDR3 protein: CASSVDGGSSTDTQYF. CDR3 bases: TGTGCCAGCAGCGTAGACGGGGGTTCTAGCACAGATACGCAGTATTTT.

There are many counts of this clonotype. The gene calls are TRBV5-1 and TRBJ1-1; no definite D call. The germline gives CDR1 SGHRS, CDR2 YFSETQ. V was cut by 6 bases and J by 0 bases, with 9 bases left in between. The CDR3 extends over 13 amino acids. The CDR3 is CASKGPMNTEAFF. CDR3 in DNA: TGCGCCAGCAAAGGACCCATGAACACTGAAGCTTTCTTT.

This clonotype came up a few times. The chain has TRBV10-1 and TRBJ2-5; D tentatively fits TRBD1 or TRBD2 (5 bases each). Trimming shortened V by 6 bases and J by 1 base, and 9 bases separated the two germline ends. Germline CDR1 and CDR2: WNHNN and SYGVQD (reference sequence). The CDR3 covers 13 residues. The CDR3 coding sequence is TGCGCCAGCAGAGCCGGGACCCAAGAGACCCAGTACTTC. The encoded protein is CASRAGTQETQYF.

This clonotype was recorded many times. CDR3 amino acids: CASTSVAGDPHEQFF. CDR3 bases: TGTGCCAGCACCTCCGTGGCAGGGGACCCCCATGAGCAGTTCTTC. The gene calls are TRBV19 and TRBJ2-1, with a possible D match to TRBD1 (6 bases). V lost 9 bases, J lost 8 bases, and 23 bases lay in between. Looked up from germline, CDR1 is LNHDA and CDR2 is SQIVND (reference sequence). The CDR3 has 15 amino acids.

Ten or more counts support this clonotype. The genes are TRBV12-3 or TRBV12-4 and TRBJ2-5, with D possibly called TRBD1 or TRBD2 (5 bases each). V lost 5 bases to trimming and J lost 2 bases, with 15 bases between them. CDR3 size: 15 residues. The chain's CDR3 is CASSAVGRSQETQYF. The DNA of the CDR3 is TGTGCCAGCAGTGCCGTGGGACGGAGTCAAGAGACCCAGTACTTC.

This clonotype was observed at least ten times. The V and J genes are TRBV6-1 and TRBJ2-6; D uncertain. CDR3 size: 13 residues. Between the trimmed V and J ends, which lost 5 bases and 0 bases, there was a span of 2 bases. Germline V CDR1 and CDR2: MNHNS, SASEGT. The DNA of the CDR3 is TGTGCCAGCAGTAGCTCTGGGGCCAACGTCCTGACTTTC. Protein: CASSSSGANVLTF.

V gene TRBV4-2 combines with J gene TRBJ2-5; D is undetermined. CDR1 is LGHNA and CDR2 is YNFKEQ in the germline V gene. Trimming removed 0 bases from V and 0 bases from J, with 8 bases in between. The CDR3 has 15 residues. The chain's CDR3 is CASSQEVSHQETQYF. The CDR3 nucleotides are TGTGCCAGCAGCCAAGAGGTCAGCCACCAAGAGACCCAGTACTTC.

The chain employs TRBV7-3 and TRBJ2-2; D gene unclear. Germline lookup yields CDR1 SGHTA and CDR2 FQGTGA. V was pared by 2 bases and J by 2 bases, with 9 bases between. CDR3 length: 15 residues. This CDR3 is CASSLQSTNTGELFF. The CDR3 bases are TGTGCCAGCAGCTTACAGTCTACTAACACCGGGGAGCTGTTTTTT.

The V and J genes are TRBV6-1 and TRBJ2-5, with a tentative D call TRBD1 (5 bases). This CDR3 is built from 13 residues. The germline V and J ends were trimmed by 6 bases and 5 bases, with 13 bases remaining between them. From germline, CDR1 is MNHNS and CDR2 SASEGT. CDR3 sequence (DNA): TGTGCCAGCAGCTGGGCATCAGGGGAGACCCAGTACTTC. It encodes CASSWASGETQYF.

This clonotype was observed a handful of times. V is TRBV5-4 and J is TRBJ2-5, with D unclear. This CDR3 is 14 amino acids long. From germline, CDR1 is SGHNT and CDR2 YYREEE (reference sequence). Trimming stripped 1 base from V and 1 base from J, with 8 bases between. The DNA for the CDR3 is TGTGCCAGCAGCTTGAGTGGCACCCAAGAGACCCAGTACTTC. This gives the protein CASSLSGTQETQYF.

This clonotype has a handful of counts. Mismatch with germline at one junction end may stem from a read error. V usage is TRBV6-1 and J usage is TRBJ2-3; D gene uncertain. Per germline, CDR1 MNHNS and CDR2 SASEGT. This CDR3 has 13 residues. The CDR3 DNA is TGTGCCAGCAGATTGTACTTCACAGATACGCGGTATTTT. Translating gives CASRLYFTDTRYF.

Worth noting for this clonotype: At one boundary the junction diverges from the germline segment, which might be a read error. V is TRBV4-2 and J is TRBJ1-2; no definite D call. Germline CDR1 is LGHNA and CDR2 is YNFKEQ. The CDR3 has 14 residues. CDR3 residues: CASNQGKGTYGYTF. The CDR3 DNA reads as TGTGCCAGCAACCAAGGCAAGGGTACCTATGGCTACACCTTC.

This clonotype was observed many times. The CDR3 region is CASSQDLSDSTEQYF. The CDR3 DNA is TGCGCCAGCAGCCAAGATTTATCCGACTCGACCGAGCAGTACTTC. This chain uses TRBV4-3 with TRBJ2-7; D unclear. Trimming took off 0 bases at V and 6 bases at J, with 15 bases between the two ends. The CDR3 loop spans 15 amino acids. Per germline, CDR1 LGHNA and CDR2 YSLEER.